One and the same sample provided the 18 T cell receptor beta chains below, sequenced in a study of T cells in Graves' hyperthyroidism and ophthalmopathy. The CDR3 regions of TCR beta were amplified from RNA transcripts. The HTBI set primed first-round TCR CDR3 RT-PCR. TCRdb independently ran MiXCR on the multiplex PCR reads; one entry per CDR3 protein. In the table there are about 600,000 distinct CDR3 sequences, roughly 15% of which are singletons. Sequencing was carried out using blood. The receptors derive from a woman aged 50 to 60 with Graves' ophthalmopathy.

The chain joins TRBV4-3 to TRBJ1-2; no clear D. Trimming shortened V by 1 base and J by 7 bases, and 7 bases separated the two germline ends. Germline assignment: CDR1 LGHNA and CDR2 YSLEER. The CDR3 has 12 residues. The CDR3 coding sequence is TGCGCCAGCAGCCAAGGAGGGTCTGGCTACACCTTC. Translating it yields CASSQGGSGYTF.

This clonotype was seen more than once but under ten times. A much larger clone is a single base away; this may be a read error. V gene TRBV20-1 combines with J gene TRBJ2-1; TRBD2 agrees at 9 bases. This CDR3 spans 15 amino acids. V shed 1 base, J shed 8 bases, and the junction held 9 bases outside the gene matches. Germline V gene lookup returns CDR1 DFQATT and CDR2 SNEGSKA (reference sequence). The CDR3 DNA sequence: TGCAGTGCTAGAGTAGCGGGAGACTTTTACGATGAGCAGTTCTTC. Protein product: CSARVAGDFYDEQFF.

In this sample, this clonotype turned up many times. This chain's CDR3 is CASSLALVDTQYF. DNA for the CDR3: TGTGCCAGCAGTTTAGCCTTAGTAGATACGCAGTATTTT. The chain employs TRBV12-3 or TRBV12-4 and TRBJ2-3, with D unclear. This CDR3 region has 13 residues. With 0 bases removed from V and 5 bases from J, the gap between germline ends came to 6 bases.

This clonotype came up many times. V is TRBV24-1 and J is TRBJ2-3; D perhaps matches TRBD2 (6 bases). The V gene lost 3 bases and the J gene lost 5 bases, with 11 bases spanning the gap. Germline V gives CDR1 KGHDR, CDR2 SFDVKD. This CDR3 region has 14 residues. The CDR3 loop reads CATSDSGSGDTQYF. The CDR3 DNA is TGTGCCACCAGTGATAGCGGGTCCGGAGATACGCAGTATTTT.

The chain combines TRBV19 with TRBJ2-5; 9 positions agree with TRBD1. Germline loops: CDR1 LNHDA, CDR2 SQIVND (reference sequence). The ends lost 3 bases at V and 4 bases at J; junction bases unmatched: 6. The CDR3 runs 15 residues. As DNA, the CDR3 is TGTGCCAGTAGTATCTGGGACAGGGTAGGAGAGACCCAGTACTTC. Protein sequence: CASSIWDRVGETQYF. Full variable domain (remainder filled in from reference TRBV19 and TRBJ2-5): DGGITQSPKYLFRKEGQNVTLSCEQNLNHDAMYWYRQDPGQGLRLIYYSQIVNDFQKGDIAEGYSVSREKKESFPLTVTSAQKNPTAFYLCASSIWDRVGETQYFGPGTRLLVL.

A few counts support this clonotype. This chain connects TRBV20-1 to TRBJ1-1; D unclear. Trimming took off 0 bases at V and 2 bases at J, with 19 bases between the two ends. This CDR3 has 17 residues. Germline V lookup: CDR1 DFQATT, CDR2 SNEGSKA (reference sequence). DNA for the CDR3: TGCAGTGCTAGAGATCAAATAGGTGGCAGAAAAAACACTGAAGCTTTCTTT. Protein product: CSARDQIGGRKNTEAFF.

This clonotype was seen a handful of times. The J gene is TRBJ2-3, the V gene TRBV5-1; a weak D match, TRBD2 (6 bases). The CDR3 has 14 amino acids. From germline, CDR1 is SGHRS and CDR2 YFSETQ. The V end was cut by 5 bases, the J end by 2 bases, with 12 bases between. CDR3 coding DNA: TGCGCCAGCAGGTCAGCGGGTAACACAGATACGCAGTATTTT. Translated: CASRSAGNTDTQYF.

J is TRBJ2-4 and V is TRBV19; 7 positions match TRBD1. V shed 8 bases and J 0 bases; nucleotides not matched to a gene: 10. The CDR3 extends over 16 amino acids. Germline V lookup: CDR1 LNHDA, CDR2 SQIVND (reference sequence). CDR3 DNA: TGTGCCAGTCGCGAGCGAGGGGGCATAGCCAAAAACATTCAGTACTTC. Translating gives CASRERGGIAKNIQYF.

As to this clonotype: An end of the junction differs from the germline gene, which may be a read error. The chain is built from TRBV9 and TRBJ2-1; 9 nucleotides align to TRBD2. The CDR3 consists of 18 residues. Germline V gene sequence: CDR1 SGDLS, CDR2 YYNGEE. This CDR3 reads CASSVYGTSLSSYKEQFF. CDR3 DNA: TGTGCCAGCAGCGTATACGGGACTAGCCTAAGCTCCTACAAGGAGCAGTTCTTC.

The genes are TRBV4-3 and TRBJ1-2; a possible D gene is TRBD1 (5 bases). Germline V CDR1 and CDR2: LGHNA, YSLEER. The CDR3 spans 15 residues. The V end lost 0 bases, the J end lost 7 bases, and 15 bases lay between the germline ends. The CDR3 nucleotides read TGCGCCAGCAGCCAAGATTTGGGGCCATACAGTGGCTACACCTTC. Amino acids: CASSQDLGPYSGYTF.

In its sample, this clonotype was seen many times. The rearrangement joins TRBV5-1 to TRBJ2-2; TRBD2 matches at 10 bases. This CDR3 has 16 amino acids. CDR1 is SGHRS, CDR2 YFSETQ, per germline. V was pared by 0 bases and J by 7 bases, with 6 bases of the junction left unmatched. CDR3 bases: TGCGCCAGCAGCTTGGATCCTAGCGGGAGCGTCGGGGAGCTGTTTTTT. It encodes CASSLDPSGSVGELFF.

This clonotype was seen ten or more times. This chain uses TRBV29-1 with TRBJ1-1, with no clear D. The CDR3 is 13 residues long. Germline CDR1 is SQVTM and CDR2 is ANQGSEA. The V and J ends lost 7 bases and 5 bases respectively, with 17 bases between them. This CDR3 is CSAVRTTYTEAFF. CDR3 DNA sequence: TGCAGCGCCGTTCGGACGACGTATACTGAAGCTTTCTTT.

The sample holds many counts of this clonotype. CDR3 sequence: CASSRYSGAQMNTEAFF. The CDR3 DNA sequence: TGTGCCAGCTCACGGTATTCAGGAGCCCAAATGAACACTGAAGCTTTCTTT. This chain joins TRBV18 and TRBJ1-1, with no clear D. Per germline, CDR1 KGHSH and CDR2 LQKENI. The CDR3 has 17 amino acids. V dropped 4 bases and J dropped 0 bases, with 18 bases sitting between them.

There are many counts of this clonotype. This chain joins TRBV7-8 and TRBJ2-1; D is uncertain. The V and J ends lost 5 bases and 5 bases respectively, with 19 bases between them. Per germline, CDR1 SGHVS and CDR2 FQNEAQ. This CDR3 is 16 amino acids long. This chain's CDR3 is CASSTLPVRPHNEQFF. CDR3 DNA: TGTGCCAGCAGCACCCTGCCGGTGAGGCCGCACAATGAGCAGTTCTTC.

Ten or more counts support this clonotype. The chain links TRBV6-1 to TRBJ2-1, with TRBD1 identical over 10 bases. V dropped 5 bases and J dropped 4; count of bases not matched to a gene: 8. Germline lookup yields CDR1 MNHNS and CDR2 SASEGT. The CDR3 consists of 16 residues. DNA for the CDR3: TGTGCCAGCAGTAAGGGGACAGGGGCTGGTTACAATGAGCAGTTCTTC. This codes for CASSKGTGAGYNEQFF.

This clonotype was detected many times. This chain links TRBV7-3 with TRBJ2-1, with 7 nucleotides matching TRBD2. CDR1 is SGHTA, CDR2 FQGTGA, per germline. The CDR3 sequence is 15 residues long. Losses at the gene ends were 6 bases for V and 5 bases for J; bases not matched to a gene: 10. DNA for the CDR3: TGTGCCAGCAGGTTGGGGGGGGTTGGGCACAATGAGCAGTTCTTC. It translates to CASRLGGVGHNEQFF.

Many counts were recorded for this clonotype. The chain links TRBV9 to TRBJ2-1, with 7 nucleotides matching TRBD2. The CDR3 extends over 12 amino acids. V shed 7 bases, J shed 2 bases, and the junction held 0 bases outside the gene matches. Looked up from germline, CDR1 is SGDLS and CDR2 is YYNGEE. The CDR3 here is CASGRAYNEQFF. The DNA for the CDR3 is TGTGCCAGCGGGAGGGCCTACAATGAGCAGTTCTTC.

Many counts were recorded for this clonotype. This chain uses TRBV27 with TRBJ2-7; D ambiguous. The CDR3 sequence is 15 residues long. Trimming took off 3 bases at V and 0 bases at J, with 12 bases between the two ends. The V gene's germline CDR1 is MNHEY and CDR2 SMNVEV (reference sequence). The DNA of the CDR3 is TGTGCCAGCAGTTTTTGGGCAGAGGACTCCTACGAGCAGTACTTC. It codes for CASSFWAEDSYEQYF.